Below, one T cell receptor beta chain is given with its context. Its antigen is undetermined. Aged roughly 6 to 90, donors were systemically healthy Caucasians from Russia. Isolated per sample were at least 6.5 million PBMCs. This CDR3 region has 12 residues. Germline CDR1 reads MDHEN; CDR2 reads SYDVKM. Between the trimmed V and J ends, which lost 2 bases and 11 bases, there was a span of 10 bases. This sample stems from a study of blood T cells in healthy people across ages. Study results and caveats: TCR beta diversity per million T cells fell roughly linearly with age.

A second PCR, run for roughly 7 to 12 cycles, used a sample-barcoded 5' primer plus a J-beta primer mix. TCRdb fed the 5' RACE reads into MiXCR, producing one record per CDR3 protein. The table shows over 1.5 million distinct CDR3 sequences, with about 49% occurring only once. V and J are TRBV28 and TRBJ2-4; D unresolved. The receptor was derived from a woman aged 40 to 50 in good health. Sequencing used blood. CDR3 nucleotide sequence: TGTGCCAGCAGTTTAATGAGACAACTTCAGTACTTC. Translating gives CASSLMRQLQYF.